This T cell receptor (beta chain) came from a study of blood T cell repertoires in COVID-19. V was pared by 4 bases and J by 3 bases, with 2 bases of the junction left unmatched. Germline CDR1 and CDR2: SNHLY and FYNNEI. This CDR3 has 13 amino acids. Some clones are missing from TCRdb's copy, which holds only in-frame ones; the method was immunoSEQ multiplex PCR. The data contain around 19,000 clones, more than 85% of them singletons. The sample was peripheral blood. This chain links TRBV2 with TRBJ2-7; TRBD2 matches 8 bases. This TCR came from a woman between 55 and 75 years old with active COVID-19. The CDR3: CASSAGGGYEQYF. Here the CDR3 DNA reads TGTGCCAGCAGTGCGGGGGGGGGCTACGAGCAGTACTTC.